The 30 T cell receptor beta chains below were found in one sample sequenced in a study of shared clonotypes between healthy human individuals. Naive CD8 cells were CD45RO-negative, positively selected for CCR7, excluding terminally differentiated effector memory CD45RA+ cells. This table comes from immunoSEQ multiplex PCR, and its TCRdb copy is limited to in-frame clones, with some not included. The table records some 2 million clones, 85% to 95% of them present only once. Sequencing used naive CD8+ T cells sorted from blood. These receptors were taken from a man younger than 30 in good health.

The gene calls are TRBV11-2 and TRBJ2-1, with 12 bases aligning to TRBD2. Trimming cost V 6 bases and J 5 bases; bases outside gene matches: 5. The CDR3 has 15 amino acids. CDR1 is SGHAT and CDR2 is FQNNGV in the germline V gene. For the CDR3, the DNA is TGTGCCAGCAGGACTAGCGGGAGACCGAACAATGAGCAGTTCTTC. This translates into CASRTSGRPNNEQFF.

The CDR3 spells CASSSSLQRLNEKLFF. The CDR3 bases are TGTGCCAGCAGCTCCTCACTACAGCGTTTGAATGAAAAACTGTTTTTT. The chain has TRBV7-9 and TRBJ1-4; unclear D gene. The CDR3 extends over 16 amino acids. From germline, CDR1 is SEHNR and CDR2 FQNEAQ (reference sequence). V shed 4 bases and J shed 5 bases, with 17 bases lying between them.

The rearrangement uses TRBV10-1 and TRBJ2-7, with D maybe TRBD2 (5 bases). Trimming took off 2 bases at V and 2 bases at J, with 13 bases between the two ends. The CDR3 totals 15 residues. CDR1 and CDR2 from the germline V gene are WNHNN and SYGVQD (reference sequence). DNA for the CDR3: TGCGCCAGCAGTGAGAGTCTAGCCGCAGCCTACGAGCAGTACTTC. Residues: CASSESLAAAYEQYF.

The CDR3 here is CASSPYSGQNTEAFF. In nucleotides, the CDR3 is TGTGCCAGCAGTCCGTATTCGGGACAGAACACTGAAGCTTTCTTT. The genes are TRBV27 and TRBJ1-1; tentative D call: TRBD1 (6 bases). Germline V gene sequence: CDR1 MNHEY, CDR2 SMNVEV (reference sequence). This CDR3 region has 15 residues. Deletions cut 5 bases from V and 1 base from J, with 14 bases between.

This chain connects TRBV7-9 to TRBJ2-1; possible D gene TRBD2, 7 bases. V dropped 5 bases and J dropped 8 bases, with 10 bases sitting between them. There are 12 residues in the CDR3. The germline gives CDR1 SEHNR, CDR2 FQNEAQ (reference sequence). CDR3 residues: CASSQGGDEQFF. CDR3 bases: TGTGCCAGCAGCCAAGGGGGGGATGAGCAGTTCTTC. The full variable domain, with the rest looked up from reference TRBV7-9 and TRBJ2-1, is DTGVSQNPRHKITKRGQNVTFRCDPISEHNRLYWYRQTLGQGPEFLTYFQNEAQLEKSRLLSDRFSAERPKGSFSTLEIQRTEQGDSAMYLCASSQGGDEQFFGPGTRLTVL.

This clone was seen just once. The chain couples TRBV5-4 to TRBJ2-5, with D possibly TRBD1 on 6 matching bases. Deletions cut 0 bases from V and 7 bases from J, with 16 bases between. CDR3 length equals 15 residues. Germline CDR1 reads SGHNT; CDR2 reads YYREEE (reference sequence). The CDR3 spells CASSLVASGEGTQYF. CDR3 in DNA: TGTGCCAGCAGCTTGGTTGCGTCAGGGGAAGGGACCCAGTACTTC.

The rearrangement joins TRBV30 to TRBJ2-1, with TRBD2 matching 8 bases. Germline CDR1 GTSNPN, CDR2 SVGIG (reference sequence). The junction had 7 bases not matched to a gene; V was cut back by 6 bases and J by 0 bases. The CDR3 covers 15 residues. The CDR3 sequence: CACNSGASSYNEQFF. CDR3 coding DNA: TGTGCCTGTAATAGCGGGGCTAGCTCCTACAATGAGCAGTTCTTC.

This chain connects TRBV6-1 to TRBJ1-1; the match to TRBD1 covers 8 bases. The CDR3 is 15 amino acids. With V trimmed by 5 bases and J by 0 bases, 5 bases remained unmatched. Per the germline V gene, CDR1 is MNHNS and CDR2 is SASEGT. The CDR3 reads CASSPRTGMNTEAFF. In nucleotides, the CDR3 is TGTGCCAGCAGTCCGCGGACAGGGATGAACACTGAAGCTTTCTTT.

The chain employs TRBV5-6 and TRBJ1-2; D is unclear. This CDR3 is built from 16 residues. Trimming took off 4 bases at V and 7 bases at J, with 23 bases between the two ends. Germline V gives CDR1 SGHDT, CDR2 YYEEEE. CDR3 nucleotide sequence: TGTGCCAGCAGCGTCTGGGGTTCCGGGCTTGCATCTGGCTACACCTTC. Encoded protein: CASSVWGSGLASGYTF.

CDR3 nucleotide sequence: TGTGCCAGCAGTGAAACCTCTCGACTAGCGGGATACAATGAGCAGTTCTTC. Amino acid sequence: CASSETSRLAGYNEQFF. V and J are TRBV2 and TRBJ2-1; TRBD2 matches at 11 bases. Germline loops: CDR1 SNHLY, CDR2 FYNNEI. The CDR3 runs to 17 residues. Trimming took 2 bases from V and 4 from J; bases not matched to a gene: 7.

CDR3 region: CASSGGTPEQYF. The CDR3 nucleotides read TGTGCCAGCAGCGGGGGAACCCCCGAGCAGTACTTC. This rearrangement joins TRBV9 to TRBJ2-7, with D unclear. Germline V gene sequence: CDR1 SGDLS, CDR2 YYNGEE. The V and J ends lost 3 bases and 6 bases respectively, with 10 bases between them. The CDR3 sequence is 12 residues long.

The chain combines TRBV19 with TRBJ2-7; 8 bases map to TRBD1. Germline CDR1 is LNHDA and CDR2 is SQIVND (reference sequence). J was trimmed by 3 bases and V by 4 bases; bases with no gene match: 5. The CDR3 runs to 14 residues. CDR3 loop: CASSTGTGYYEQYF. DNA of the CDR3: TGTGCCAGTAGTACCGGGACAGGATACTACGAGCAGTACTTC.

The V gene is TRBV11-2, the J gene TRBJ2-3; tentatively, D is TRBD2 (5 bases). V was pared by 3 bases and J by 3 bases, with 16 bases between. Germline loops: CDR1 SGHAT, CDR2 FQNNGV. This CDR3 is 16 amino acids long. The CDR3 loop is CASSLEDSLGTDTQYF. The CDR3 coding sequence is TGTGCCAGCAGCTTGGAGGATAGCTTAGGAACAGATACGCAGTATTTT.

This clone was seen once. The chain has TRBV7-9 and TRBJ2-7, with no clear D. There are 17 residues in the CDR3. Germline V gene sequence: CDR1 SEHNR, CDR2 FQNEAQ (reference sequence). V lost 1 base, J lost 0 bases, and 16 bases lay in between. This chain's CDR3 is CASSLDWGDRSSYEQYF. The CDR3 bases are TGTGCCAGCAGCTTAGATTGGGGTGATCGGAGCTCCTACGAGCAGTACTTC.

This chain connects TRBV5-6 to TRBJ1-2; possible D gene TRBD1, 5 bases. The CDR3 runs to 14 residues. Per germline, CDR1 SGHDT and CDR2 YYEEEE. Trimming took 1 base from V and 1 from J, leaving 8 bases between them. CDR3 sequence reads: CASSLWGDNYGYTF. In DNA, the CDR3 is TGTGCCAGCAGCTTGTGGGGCGATAACTATGGCTACACCTTC.

Notes on this clone: Other DNA variants within this sample encode the same CDR3. The chain uses TRBV6-6 and TRBJ1-1; D gene unclear. V gave up 2 bases and J gave up 5 bases, with 6 bases separating them. The CDR3 runs to 12 residues. Germline lookup yields CDR1 MNHNY and CDR2 SVGAGI (reference sequence). The CDR3 loop is CASSYGGTEAFF. CDR3 nucleotides: TGTGCCAGCAGTTACGGAGGAACTGAAGCTTTCTTT.

The chain links TRBV5-1 to TRBJ1-5; TRBD1 is a possible D gene (5 bases). Trimming pared 4 bases from V and 1 base from J, leaving 12 bases between. The germline V gene has CDR1 SGHRS and CDR2 YFSETQ. This CDR3 region has 15 residues. CDR3 DNA sequence: TGCGCCAGCAGCCCCTATGGGGGGAGCAATCAGCCCCAGCATTTT. This translates into CASSPYGGSNQPQHF.

The chain recombines TRBV5-8 with TRBJ2-2, with D perhaps matching TRBD1 or TRBD2 (5 bases each). V was trimmed by 1 base and J by 5 bases, leaving 15 bases between them. The CDR3 consists of 16 residues. Germline V gene lookup returns CDR1 SGHTS and CDR2 YDEGEE. The CDR3 sequence is CASSLIGASLTGELFF. The CDR3 DNA reads as TGTGCCAGCAGCTTGATCGGGGCCTCCTTGACCGGGGAGCTGTTTTTT.

J is TRBJ2-2 and V is TRBV11-2; D remains unclear. CDR3 length equals 13 residues. Trimming removed 1 base at V and 4 bases at J, with 4 bases between. Germline values: CDR1 SGHAT, CDR2 FQNNGV. CDR3 sequence reads: CASSLALTGELFF. CDR3 nucleotides: TGTGCCAGCAGCTTAGCGCTCACCGGGGAGCTGTTTTTT. The full variable domain, completed using reference TRBV11-2 and TRBJ2-2, is EAGVAQSPRYKIIEKRQSVAFWCNPISGHATLYWYQQILGQGPKLLIQFQNNGVVDDSQLPKDRFSAERLKGVDSTLKIQPAKLEDSAVYLCASSLALTGELFFGEGSRLTVL.

This chain links TRBV29-1 with TRBJ2-6, with D uncertain. Germline V gives CDR1 SQVTM, CDR2 ANQGSEA. The CDR3 consists of 17 residues. Trimming shortened V by 1 base and J by 3 bases, and 16 bases separated the two germline ends. CDR3: CSVEGGPLPGGANVLTF. CDR3 DNA: TGCAGCGTTGAAGGAGGTCCCCTCCCAGGTGGGGCCAACGTCCTGACTTTC. The full variable domain, its missing parts supplied by reference TRBV29-1 and TRBJ2-6, is SAVISQKPSRDICQRGTSLTIQCQVDSQVTMMFWYRQQPGQSLTLIATANQGSEATYESGFVIDKFPISRPNLTFSTLTVSNMSPEDSSIYLCSVEGGPLPGGANVLTFGAGSRLTVL.

The gene calls are TRBV7-6 and TRBJ1-1, with D tentatively TRBD1 (6 bases). The CDR3 is 16 residues long. V lost 5 bases and J lost 0, with 16 bases in between. Looked up from germline, CDR1 is SGHVS and CDR2 is FNYEAQ. CDR3 DNA sequence: TGTGCCAGCAGCCGAAATCAGGGGCCCGTGAACACTGAAGCTTTCTTT. It translates to CASSRNQGPVNTEAFF.

The rearrangement joins TRBV30 to TRBJ2-7; D is perhaps TRBD2 (5 bases). Trimming stripped 2 bases from V and 6 bases from J, with 14 bases between. The CDR3 contains 13 residues. Germline CDR1 is GTSNPN and CDR2 is SVGIG (reference sequence). CDR3 residues: CAWSPLAGSEQYF. The DNA of the CDR3 is TGTGCCTGGAGTCCCTTGGCGGGTAGCGAGCAGTACTTC.

The chain joins TRBV2 to TRBJ2-7; maybe TRBD2 (5 bases). Germline CDR1 SNHLY, CDR2 FYNNEI. The CDR3 spans 14 residues. V was trimmed by 3 bases and J by 4 bases, leaving 13 bases between them. CDR3 DNA: TGTGCCAGCAGTGATCTTGGACCGGGATACGAGCAGTACTTC. Its protein is CASSDLGPGYEQYF. Filled out from reference TRBV2 and TRBJ2-7, the complete variable domain reads EPEVTQTPSHQVTQMGQEVILRCVPISNHLYFYWYRQILGQKVEFLVSFYNNEISEKSEIFDDQFSVERPDGSNFTLKIRSTKLEDSAMYFCASSDLGPGYEQYFGPGTRLTVT.

This clone has only one observation. This chain uses TRBV6-5 with TRBJ2-1, with D perhaps TRBD2 (6 bases). The CDR3 runs 14 residues. Germline V gene data show CDR1 as MNHEY and CDR2 as SVGAGI. With 4 bases removed from V and 1 base from J, the gap between germline ends came to 8 bases. The CDR3 DNA follows: TGTGCCAGCAGTTTTGGGGGGTCCTACAATGAGCAGTTCTTC. It specifies CASSFGGSYNEQFF.

The V call is TRBV7-9, the J call TRBJ1-1; 8 nucleotides agree with TRBD1. Per the germline V gene, CDR1 is SEHNR and CDR2 is FQNEAQ (reference sequence). The J segment lost 1 base and the V segment lost 5 bases, leaving 12 bases of the junction unmatched. The CDR3 extends over 17 amino acids. The CDR3 region has the DNA TGTGCCAGCAGCCATCCGGACAGGGAGACCTCGAACACTGAAGCTTTCTTT. Its protein is CASSHPDRETSNTEAFF.

The chain combines TRBV25-1 with TRBJ2-7; tentatively, D is TRBD2 (5 bases). The CDR3 is 13 amino acids. Germline values: CDR1 MGHDK, CDR2 SYGVNS. V lost 6 bases and J 1 base, leaving 10 bases between the germline ends. Written as DNA, the CDR3 is TGTGCCAGCAGCGGGGATAGTTCCTACGAGCAGTACTTC. Protein product: CASSGDSSYEQYF.

The chain recombines TRBV4-1 with TRBJ1-5; D uncertain. The CDR3 contains 14 residues. V was pared by 0 bases and J by 6 bases, with 9 bases between. Looked up from germline, CDR1 is MGHRA and CDR2 is YSYEKL. The CDR3 DNA follows: TGCGCCAGCAGCCAAGAAAATCGGGTTCAGCCCCAGCATTTT. Translated: CASSQENRVQPQHF.

The rearrangement joins TRBV6-1 to TRBJ1-5, with TRBD1 as a possible D gene (6 bases). The CDR3 covers 13 residues. CDR1 and CDR2 from the germline V gene are MNHNS and SASEGT. The germline V and J ends were trimmed by 4 bases and 4 bases, with 8 bases remaining between them. CDR3 in amino acids: CASSGGGNQPQHF. CDR3 bases: TGTGCCAGCAGTGGAGGGGGGAATCAGCCCCAGCATTTT.

The V gene is TRBV7-9, the J gene TRBJ1-5; 8 nucleotides match TRBD1. With 4 bases clipped from V and 3 bases from J, the junction kept 5 bases outside the gene matches. This CDR3 region has 15 residues. Germline values: CDR1 SEHNR, CDR2 FQNEAQ (reference sequence). CDR3 bases: TGTGCCAGCAGCTCGGACAGGGAGTACAATCAGCCCCAGCATTTT. Protein: CASSSDREYNQPQHF.

V usage is TRBV4-1 and J usage is TRBJ2-2, with 12 bases lining up with TRBD2. Per germline, CDR1 MGHRA and CDR2 YSYEKL. The CDR3 length is 15 residues. After removal of 4 bases from V and 8 bases from J, the junction contained 5 bases not matched to a gene. Here the CDR3 DNA reads TGCGCCAGCAGCCCTCGGACTAGCGGGAAGGGGGAGCTGTTTTTT. Translation: CASSPRTSGKGELFF.